Below, 22 T cell receptor beta chains from the same sample are listed, as sequenced in a study of blood T cell repertoires in COVID-19 (dated by TCRdb to 2019 to 2021). Libraries were built with the immunoSEQ multiplex PCR assay. Here the immuneACCESS table is served through TCRdb, limited to in-frame sequences with V and J called. Missing clones are a known gap in these copies; in checked studies unresolved V genes cover under half, and the rest lacks a known reason. Here the sample has roughly 140,000 clones; about 87% occur a single time. About 1.5% of the sample goes to the ten largest clones. The sequenced sample was peripheral blood. The receptor set was obtained from a woman between 50 and 59 years old with acute or convalescent COVID-19.

CDR3 region: CASSVGSLGGYTF. The DNA of the CDR3 is TGTGCCAGCAGCGTAGGTTCCCTCGGTGGCTACACCTTC. The V call is TRBV9, the J call TRBJ1-2; D remains ambiguous. Germline V gives CDR1 SGDLS, CDR2 YYNGEE. Trimming removed 0 bases at V and 7 bases at J, with 10 bases between. CDR3 length equals 13 residues. Full variable domain (remainder filled in from reference TRBV9 and TRBJ1-2): DSGVTQTPKHLITATGQRVTLRCSPRSGDLSVYWYQQSLDQGLQFLIQYYNGEERAKGNILERFSAQQFPDLHSELNLSSLELGDSALYFCASSVGSLGGYTFGSGTRLTVV.

The chain is built from TRBV11-2 and TRBJ1-3; D ambiguous. Germline values: CDR1 SGHAT, CDR2 FQNNGV. Trimming removed 5 bases from V and 4 bases from J, with 6 bases in between. The length of the CDR3 is 12 residues. CDR3 coding DNA: TGTGCCAGCAGCCGCGGAGGAAACACCATATATTTT. It translates to CASSRGGNTIYF.

The chain is built from TRBV25-1 and TRBJ1-2; TRBD1 agrees at 7 bases. The germline gives CDR1 MGHDK, CDR2 SYGVNS. With V trimmed by 6 bases and J by 3 bases, 7 bases remained unmatched. There are 14 residues in the CDR3. The CDR3: CASSYRDRHYGYTF. The CDR3, as DNA: TGTGCCAGCAGCTACCGGGACAGACACTATGGCTACACCTTC.

V is TRBV6-5 and J is TRBJ1-1; no definite D call. The length of the CDR3 is 14 residues. Trimming left V 2 bases short and J 2 bases short, with 9 bases between. Germline CDR1 and CDR2: MNHEY and SVGAGI. The CDR3 spells CASSYLGGNTEAFF. For the CDR3, the DNA is TGTGCCAGCAGTTACCTTGGTGGCAACACTGAAGCTTTCTTT.

The chain recombines TRBV7-9 with TRBJ1-2; D is uncertain. V was shortened by 2 bases and J by 8 bases, with 15 bases between the two germline ends. The germline gives CDR1 SEHNR, CDR2 FQNEAQ (reference sequence). This CDR3 comprises 14 residues. The CDR3: CASSLLEGIRGYTF. The DNA of the CDR3 is TGTGCCAGCAGCTTATTGGAGGGAATCCGAGGCTACACCTTC.

The chain is built from TRBV6-5 and TRBJ1-6, with D possibly TRBD1 on 5 matching bases. CDR3 size: 13 residues. Germline V lookup: CDR1 MNHEY, CDR2 SVGAGI. Trimming removed 7 bases at V and 7 bases at J, with 11 bases between. CDR3 loop: CASTATANSPLHF. CDR3 nucleotide sequence: TGTGCCAGCACCGCGACAGCCAATTCACCCCTCCACTTT.

The chain carries TRBV11-3 and TRBJ2-1; possibly TRBD2 for D (6 bases). Deletions cut 3 bases from V and 8 bases from J, with 17 bases between. From germline, CDR1 is SGHNT and CDR2 YENEEA. The CDR3 spans 15 residues. The CDR3 DNA reads TGTGCCAGCAGCTTTTGGGAGGCGGGGCGTGATGAGCAGTTCTTC. It yields the protein CASSFWEAGRDEQFF.

V usage is TRBV7-2 and J usage is TRBJ2-3, with 13 nucleotides matching TRBD2. Germline V gives CDR1 SGHTA, CDR2 FQGNSA. V shed 5 bases and J 3 bases; nucleotides not matched to a gene: 5. This CDR3 region has 16 residues. CDR3 DNA sequence: TGTGCCAGCAGCGTAGGACTAGCGGGGGAGACAGATACGCAGTATTTT. Protein: CASSVGLAGETDTQYF.

The V and J genes are TRBV2 and TRBJ2-7; 7 bases are a match to TRBD1. Trimming cost V 4 bases and J 5 bases; bases outside gene matches: 2. Germline V gene sequence: CDR1 SNHLY, CDR2 FYNNEI. The CDR3 runs 12 residues. The CDR3 loop is CASSGQGHEQYF. The CDR3 DNA reads as TGTGCCAGCAGTGGACAGGGTCACGAGCAGTACTTC.

CDR3 residues: CASNTGGYNSPLHF. CDR3 bases: TGTGCCAGTAATACAGGGGGCTATAATTCACCCCTCCACTTT. The chain joins TRBV19 to TRBJ1-6; 8 nucleotides match TRBD1. Germline V gene sequence: CDR1 LNHDA, CDR2 SQIVND (reference sequence). The V and J ends lost 7 bases and 3 bases, in that order; junction bases with no gene match: 2. The CDR3 totals 14 residues.

This chain's CDR3 is CASSFSGTSGRDTDTQYF. The CDR3 nucleotides read TGTGCCAGCAGTTTCTCCGGGACTAGCGGGAGGGACACAGATACGCAGTATTTT. The chain joins TRBV6-2 or TRBV6-3 to TRBJ2-3, with 16 bases lining up with TRBD2. Trimming removed 4 bases from V and 2 bases from J; junction bases left unmatched: 6. The CDR3 extends over 18 amino acids. The germline CDR1 and CDR2 sequences are MNHEY and SVGEGT.

J is TRBJ2-3 and V is TRBV24-1; 11 bases line up with TRBD2. J was trimmed by 7 bases and V by 3 bases; bases with no gene match: 8. Germline loops: CDR1 KGHDR, CDR2 SFDVKD. The CDR3 extends over 16 amino acids. CDR3 in DNA: TGTGCCACCAGTGATCCTACTAGCGGGAGTTTAAATACGCAGTATTTT. This sequence encodes CATSDPTSGSLNTQYF.

This clone is a singleton in its sample. V and J are TRBV27 and TRBJ1-3, with D possibly being TRBD1 (6 bases). Germline V gives CDR1 MNHEY, CDR2 SMNVEV (reference sequence). This CDR3 region has 16 residues. The V end lost 0 bases, the J end lost 2 bases, and 11 bases lay between the germline ends. DNA for the CDR3: TGTGCCAGCAGTTTATCGGGGGGGCTGACTGGAAACACCATATATTTT. This encodes CASSLSGGLTGNTIYF.

The V call is TRBV7-9, the J call TRBJ2-1, with 7 bases aligning to TRBD2. Germline V CDR1 and CDR2: SEHNR, FQNEAQ (reference sequence). The CDR3 totals 15 residues. Trimming removed 2 bases from V and 6 bases from J; junction bases left unmatched: 7. CDR3 amino acids: CASSLFRTRGNEQFF. The CDR3 nucleotides are TGTGCCAGCAGCTTATTCCGGACTAGGGGCAATGAGCAGTTCTTC.

This chain connects TRBV18 to TRBJ2-7, with TRBD1 as a possible D gene (6 bases). The CDR3 sequence is 15 residues long. The germline CDR1 and CDR2 sequences are KGHSH and LQKENI. V lost 6 bases, J lost 4 bases, and 19 bases lay in between. The CDR3 loop is CASSTAGTHQYEQYF. The CDR3 DNA is TGTGCCAGCTCGACGGCCGGGACACACCAATACGAGCAGTACTTC.

The chain carries TRBV4-2 and TRBJ2-7, with 11 bases aligning to TRBD1. J lost 4 bases, V lost 3 bases, and 11 bases had no gene match. This CDR3 is 17 amino acids long. CDR1 LGHNA and CDR2 YNFKEQ come from the germline V gene. CDR3 nucleotides: TGTGCCAGCAGCCACTTACAAGGGACAGGGGGGGGTTACGAGCAGTACTTC. Translated: CASSHLQGTGGGYEQYF.

The chain uses TRBV11-2 and TRBJ1-4, with 7 bases aligning to TRBD1. Germline CDR1 and CDR2: SGHAT and FQNNGV. The ends lost 5 bases at V and 10 bases at J; junction bases unmatched: 13. The CDR3 spans 15 residues. CDR3 residues: CASSAVGQGEGKLFF. As DNA, the CDR3 is TGTGCCAGCAGCGCAGTAGGGCAGGGGGAAGGAAAACTGTTTTTT.

Note on this clone: It is unclear where the CDR3 begins or ends on the DNA, so no DNA is shown, and the CDR3 is as TCRdb lists it. This chain links TRBV6-5 with TRBJ2-4; the table names TRBD1, a call not compared with the DNA. Germline CDR1 MNHEY, CDR2 SVGAGI. Counting both end residues, the CDR3 totals 15 amino acids. This CDR3 reads CASTSSGVFFGIQYF.

The chain uses TRBV7-9 and TRBJ2-1; D call uncertain. The V end was cut by 6 bases, the J end by 8 bases, with 14 bases between. In germline, CDR1 is SEHNR, CDR2 FQNEAQ (reference sequence). This CDR3 contains 13 residues. The CDR3 here is CASSFVVVDEQFF. CDR3 sequence (DNA): TGTGCCAGCAGTTTTGTAGTGGTGGATGAGCAGTTCTTC.

The rearrangement links TRBV19 to TRBJ1-5; D is undetermined. The germline V gene has CDR1 LNHDA and CDR2 SQIVND (reference sequence). V was trimmed by 4 bases and J by 2 bases, leaving 15 bases between them. This CDR3 region has 16 residues. The CDR3 nucleotides are TGTGCCAGTAGTACTGGCGGTTTGTTGGGCAATCAGCCCCAGCATTTT. It encodes CASSTGGLLGNQPQHF.

The chain recombines TRBV7-8 with TRBJ1-6; no clear D gene. The CDR3 is made up of 14 amino acids. Deletions cut 5 bases from V and 4 bases from J, with 9 bases between. In germline, CDR1 is SGHVS, CDR2 FQNEAQ. CDR3: CASSTDLYNSPLHF. The CDR3, as DNA: TGTGCCAGCAGCACAGACCTATATAATTCACCCCTCCACTTT. The full variable domain, completed using reference TRBV7-8 and TRBJ1-6, is GAGVSQSPRYKVAKRGQDVALRCDPISGHVSLFWYQQALGQGPEFLTYFQNEAQLDKSGLPSDRFFAERPEGSVSTLKIQRTQQEDSAVYLCASSTDLYNSPLHFGNGTRLTVT.

The chain carries TRBV2 and TRBJ1-5, with a weak D call TRBD1 (6 bases). CDR1 and CDR2 from the germline V gene are SNHLY and FYNNEI. The CDR3 loop spans 18 amino acids. V dropped 8 bases and J dropped 1 base, with 24 bases sitting between them. The CDR3 DNA follows: TGTGCCAGCCGACTGACACGGGGGGCGGGTGGGAGCAATCAGCCCCAGCATTTT. It translates to CASRLTRGAGGSNQPQHF.